This entry lists 28 T cell receptor beta chains sequenced from one sample in a study of identical twins. TCRdb processed the 5' RACE reads anew with MiXCR; each CDR3 protein has one entry. Among over 550,000 distinct CDR3 sequences listed, 7.1% were seen once. The data also belong to a second study, concerning yellow fever vaccine responses in identical twins.

Sequencing was performed on PBMCs. The receptors were sampled from a young woman in good health.

The genes are TRBV27 and TRBJ2-3, with TRBD2 identical over 13 bases. V gave up 2 bases and J gave up 8 bases; unmatched junction bases: 10. CDR3 length equals 17 residues. Germline V gene data show CDR1 as MNHEY and CDR2 as SMNVEV (reference sequence). CDR3 sequence: CASSLRLAGGQHVTQYF. Written as DNA, the CDR3 is TGTGCCAGCAGTTTACGACTAGCGGGAGGCCAACACGTTACGCAGTATTTT.

This clonotype came up a few times. V is TRBV28 and J is TRBJ2-1; the match to TRBD2 covers 8 bases. V was pared by 8 bases and J by 4 bases, with 4 bases of the junction left unmatched. The germline gives CDR1 MDHEN, CDR2 SYDVKM. The CDR3 runs to 13 residues. The CDR3 coding sequence is TGTGCCAGCCGTAGCGGGGTTTACAATGAGCAGTTCTTC. This encodes CASRSGVYNEQFF.

There are a few counts of this clonotype. CDR3 in DNA: TGCAGTGCTAGAGATCCGATTATTAGTGGAGCGGCCTCAGATACGCAGTATTTT. Its protein product is CSARDPIISGAASDTQYF. The V and J genes are TRBV20-1 and TRBJ2-3, with D possibly TRBD2 on 5 matching bases. The CDR3 runs to 18 residues. V was clipped by 0 bases and J by 4 bases, with 23 bases between them. Germline CDR1 and CDR2: DFQATT and SNEGSKA (reference sequence).

This clonotype was picked up a small number of times. The genes are TRBV12-3 or TRBV12-4 and TRBJ1-1; D is possibly TRBD1 (6 bases). V shed 3 bases and J shed 4 bases, with 12 bases lying between them. The CDR3 is made up of 14 amino acids. CDR3 region: CASSFRGGLTEAFF. The CDR3 DNA reads TGTGCCAGCAGTTTTAGGGGGGGACTCACTGAAGCTTTCTTT.

This clonotype was detected many times. This chain uses TRBV24-1 with TRBJ2-1; D possibly corresponds to TRBD2 (6 bases). V was shortened by 3 bases and J by 6 bases, with 14 bases between the two germline ends. Germline V gene data show CDR1 as KGHDR and CDR2 as SFDVKD. This CDR3 spans 15 amino acids. The CDR3 nucleotides are TGTGCCACCAGTGATCCCAGCCGGGACTTCAATGAGCAGTTCTTC. It specifies CATSDPSRDFNEQFF.

This clonotype was seen repeatedly, ten times or more. The chain employs TRBV4-1 and TRBJ1-1; D remains ambiguous. The CDR3 length is 15 residues. CDR1 and CDR2 (germline): MGHRA, YSYEKL. V was shortened by 0 bases and J by 1 base, with 9 bases between the two germline ends. CDR3 residues: CASSQDVGGNTEAFF. DNA of the CDR3: TGCGCCAGCAGCCAAGATGTGGGCGGGAACACTGAAGCTTTCTTT.

This clonotype was counted between two and nine times. The chain joins TRBV12-3 or TRBV12-4 to TRBJ2-2; D is unclear. V was trimmed by 5 bases and J by 6 bases, leaving 13 bases between them. The CDR3 totals 14 residues. CDR3: CASSLRLGSGELFF. CDR3 in DNA: TGTGCCAGCAGTCTGCGATTGGGATCCGGGGAGCTGTTTTTT.

This clonotype was counted at least ten times. The chain joins TRBV4-1 to TRBJ1-2, with D possibly TRBD1 on 5 matching bases. This CDR3 is built from 15 residues. The V and J ends lost 0 bases and 5 bases respectively, with 13 bases between them. Germline V gene data show CDR1 as MGHRA and CDR2 as YSYEKL. The DNA of the CDR3 is TGCGCCAGCAGCCAAGATACAGGCCACCTTTATGGCTACACCTTC. Encoded protein: CASSQDTGHLYGYTF.

This clonotype was seen repeatedly, ten times or more. The rearrangement links TRBV6-2 or TRBV6-3 to TRBJ1-1; no clear D gene. Germline-derived CDR1 and CDR2 are MNHEY and SVGEGT. The CDR3 runs to 12 residues. Trimming took 3 bases from V and 6 from J, leaving 8 bases between them. Written as DNA, the CDR3 is TGTGCCAGCAGTTATGTTAAGGCTGAAGCTTTCTTT. The encoded protein is CASSYVKAEAFF.

This clonotype has ten or more counts. The J gene is TRBJ2-5, the V gene TRBV28; 10 bases fit TRBD1. Unmatched junction bases numbered 10, after V lost 8 bases and J lost 1 base. Germline values: CDR1 MDHEN, CDR2 SYDVKM. CDR3 size: 16 residues. CDR3 sequence reads: CASESPGQGSQETQYF. CDR3 DNA: TGTGCCAGCGAATCCCCGGGACAGGGGTCCCAAGAGACCCAGTACTTC.

The chain uses TRBV9 and TRBJ1-2; TRBD1 matches 8 bases. Trimming at V came to 3 bases and at J to 3 bases, leaving 7 bases not matched to a gene. Looked up from germline, CDR1 is SGDLS and CDR2 is YYNGEE. The CDR3 is 15 residues long. The CDR3 here is CASSEWDRSYYGYTF. The CDR3 bases are TGTGCCAGCAGCGAATGGGACAGGTCCTACTATGGCTACACCTTC.

This clonotype was seen repeatedly, ten times or more. The rearrangement joins TRBV5-1 to TRBJ1-1; 8 bases are a match to TRBD1. The J segment lost 5 bases and the V segment lost 8 bases, leaving 14 bases of the junction unmatched. The CDR3 has 15 amino acids. Germline V gene data show CDR1 as SGHRS and CDR2 as YFSETQ. The CDR3 protein is CASNPTDRAVTEAFF. The CDR3 DNA reads TGCGCCAGTAATCCAACGGACAGGGCCGTTACTGAAGCTTTCTTT.

This clonotype was counted only a few times. The chain couples TRBV27 to TRBJ2-3; D perhaps matches TRBD1 (5 bases). This CDR3 has 16 amino acids. The V gene's germline CDR1 is MNHEY and CDR2 SMNVEV (reference sequence). The V gene lost 0 bases and the J gene lost 6 bases, with 16 bases spanning the gap. CDR3 sequence: CASSLSRIQGPDTQYF. CDR3 bases: TGTGCCAGCAGTTTATCGAGAATTCAGGGCCCCGATACGCAGTATTTT.

This clonotype came up many times. The chain is built from TRBV12-3 or TRBV12-4 and TRBJ2-2; no clear D. V lost 6 bases and J lost 6, with 8 bases in between. The CDR3 extends over 12 amino acids. The CDR3 is CASSRTAGELFF. CDR3 bases: TGTGCCAGCAGCCGTACGGCCGGGGAGCTGTTTTTT.

This clonotype has a handful of counts. The chain employs TRBV12-3 or TRBV12-4 and TRBJ2-7, with D possibly matching TRBD2 (6 bases). Trimming pared 4 bases from V and 6 bases from J, leaving 16 bases between. This CDR3 is 14 amino acids long. CDR3 coding DNA: TGTGCCAGCAGTTCCGGGACGGGACTCTCCGAGCAGTACTTC. Translating gives CASSSGTGLSEQYF.

This clonotype was found a few times. The chain carries TRBV29-1 and TRBJ2-7; D is ambiguous. The germline gives CDR1 SQVTM, CDR2 ANQGSEA. The CDR3 extends over 14 amino acids. Deletions cut 3 bases from V and 3 bases from J, with 15 bases between. The CDR3: CSVEDSRNNYEQYF. For the CDR3, the DNA is TGCAGCGTTGAGGATTCGAGGAATAACTACGAGCAGTACTTC.

The CDR3 region is CASSYSGLAGGRYTGELFF. The CDR3 nucleotides read TGTGCCAGCAGTTACTCGGGACTAGCGGGAGGGAGGTACACCGGGGAGCTGTTTTTT. The genes are TRBV6-5 and TRBJ2-2; 16 bases align to TRBD2. V gave up 0 bases and J gave up 3 bases; unmatched junction bases: 4. CDR3 size: 19 residues. Per the germline V gene, CDR1 is MNHEY and CDR2 is SVGAGI.

This clonotype was seen repeatedly, ten times or more. Its ends do not fully match the called genes, so a read error is possible. J is TRBJ2-1 and V is TRBV11-3, with 9 bases that match TRBD2. Germline V gene lookup returns CDR1 SGHNT and CDR2 YENEEA. The CDR3 loop spans 13 amino acids. CDR3 sequence reads: CASSLDTAGGSDF. The CDR3 nucleotides read TGTGCCAGCAGCTTAGATACCGCGGGAGGGTCAGACTTC.

The table lists this clonotype with many counts. The chain joins TRBV24-1 to TRBJ2-1; the D gene is possibly TRBD1 (6 bases). V was clipped by 9 bases and J by 3 bases, with 11 bases between them. The CDR3 is 13 residues long. CDR1 is KGHDR and CDR2 is SFDVKD in the germline V gene. The CDR3 region has the DNA TGTGCCACCTCTCGCAGGGGCTACAATGAGCAGTTCTTC. Its protein product is CATSRRGYNEQFF.

Ten or more counts support this clonotype. The chain recombines TRBV6-5 with TRBJ1-1; the D gene is possibly TRBD1 (5 bases). V was cut by 2 bases and J by 0 bases, with 7 bases left in between. The CDR3 runs to 14 residues. Germline V lookup: CDR1 MNHEY, CDR2 SVGAGI. CDR3: CASSYDRLNTEAFF. For the CDR3, the DNA is TGTGCCAGCAGTTACGACAGACTGAACACTGAAGCTTTCTTT.

This clonotype was picked up a small number of times. This chain links TRBV4-1 with TRBJ1-1; weak D call: TRBD1 (6 bases). CDR3 length equals 13 residues. In germline, CDR1 is MGHRA, CDR2 YSYEKL. V was cut by 6 bases and J by 4 bases, with 12 bases left in between. The CDR3 protein is CASRIQGGTEAFF. The CDR3 nucleotides read TGCGCCAGCAGGATACAGGGTGGCACTGAAGCTTTCTTT.

The V call is TRBV6-1, the J call TRBJ2-5; 9 nucleotides match TRBD1. The CDR3 extends over 15 amino acids. The V gene end was trimmed by 5 bases and the J gene end by 1 base; junction bases not matched to a gene: 5. Germline CDR1 reads MNHNS; CDR2 reads SASEGT. In DNA form, the CDR3 reads TGTGCCAGCAGTCAGCTGACAGGGGGCCAAGAGACCCAGTACTTC. Its protein is CASSQLTGGQETQYF.

This clonotype was observed many times. The rearrangement uses TRBV5-1 and TRBJ1-1, with unresolved D. Trimming removed 0 bases from V and 7 bases from J, with 19 bases in between. The CDR3 covers 16 residues. The germline V gene has CDR1 SGHRS and CDR2 YFSETQ. The CDR3 bases are TGCGCCAGCAGCTTGGACCCAGGATCGGGAGGGAATGAAGCTTTCTTT. Translation gives CASSLDPGSGGNEAFF.

V gene TRBV19 combines with J gene TRBJ2-1, with TRBD1 identical over 9 bases. CDR3 length: 16 residues. Per the germline V gene, CDR1 is LNHDA and CDR2 is SQIVND (reference sequence). The J segment lost 6 bases and the V segment lost 3 bases, leaving 9 bases of the junction unmatched. CDR3 nucleotides: TGTGCCAGTAGTATCTCCGGGACAGGGAGGGTCAATGAGCAGTTCTTC. Translating gives CASSISGTGRVNEQFF. Complete variable domain (other parts from reference TRBV19 and TRBJ2-1): DGGITQSPKYLFRKEGQNVTLSCEQNLNHDAMYWYRQDPGQGLRLIYYSQIVNDFQKGDIAEGYSVSREKKESFPLTVTSAQKNPTAFYLCASSISGTGRVNEQFFGPGTRLTVL.

This chain joins TRBV5-1 and TRBJ1-1; D not resolved. From germline, CDR1 is SGHRS and CDR2 YFSETQ. The V end lost 0 bases, the J end lost 0 bases, and 9 bases lay between the germline ends. The length of the CDR3 is 15 residues. The CDR3 DNA reads as TGCGCCAGCAGCTTGGAGGCGAGGATGAACACTGAAGCTTTCTTT. Its translation is CASSLEARMNTEAFF.

This clonotype showed up just a few times. V and J are TRBV18 and TRBJ1-2; D not resolved. The germline V and J ends were trimmed by 3 bases and 3 bases, with 14 bases remaining between them. The germline gives CDR1 KGHSH, CDR2 LQKENI. This CDR3 region has 15 residues. The CDR3 region is CASSPNEGGDYGYTF. CDR3 DNA sequence: TGTGCCAGCTCACCCAACGAAGGTGGGGACTATGGCTACACCTTC.

The sample holds a few counts of this clonotype. This rearrangement joins TRBV5-1 to TRBJ2-4; 12 bases fit TRBD1. This CDR3 region has 16 residues. Germline V gives CDR1 SGHRS, CDR2 YFSETQ. Trimming cost V 4 bases and J 4 bases; bases outside gene matches: 6. CDR3 residues: CASSAGTGGAKNIQYF. CDR3 sequence (DNA): TGCGCCAGCAGCGCGGGGACAGGGGGCGCGAAAAACATTCAGTACTTC.

J is TRBJ2-2 and V is TRBV2, with 9 bases that match TRBD2. V shed 6 bases and J 3 bases; nucleotides not matched to a gene: 5. CDR1 and CDR2 from the germline V gene are SNHLY and FYNNEI. This CDR3 has 15 residues. The CDR3 here is CASRQTSGHTGELFF. The CDR3 coding sequence is TGTGCCAGCAGGCAAACTAGCGGGCACACCGGGGAGCTGTTTTTT.